Below are 13 T cell receptor beta chains sequenced from a single sample in a study of cytomegalovirus exposure and HLA in healthy donors (dated 2017 in TCRdb). Libraries were made using the immunoSEQ multiplex PCR assay. A mixture of 60 forward primers for TCR Vbeta segments and 13 reverse primers for TCR Jbeta segments was used in the multiplex PCR. TCRdb provides this immuneACCESS table in a form limited to in-frame rearrangements. Some clones are lacking; in checked studies, under half of them reflect an unresolved V gene, and why the rest are absent is not known. Counted in this sample were 200,000 to 250,000 clones; about 88% of them appeared once. Of the sample, about 0.22% is held by the ten largest clones. Sequences were obtained from PBMCs. These receptors were taken from a girl aged 2-10 years in good health and CMV-seronegative.

The chain has TRBV6-1 and TRBJ1-6; 7 positions match TRBD1. The germline gives CDR1 MNHNS, CDR2 SASEGT. This CDR3 has 14 amino acids. The J segment lost 6 bases and the V segment lost 2 bases, leaving 1 base of the junction unmatched. The CDR3 coding sequence is TGTGCCAGCAGTGAAAAGGGGGCTAATTCACCCCTCCACTTT. It encodes CASSEKGANSPLHF.

The CDR3 spells CASSLSGTGAFNYGYTF. CDR3 sequence (DNA): TGTGCCAGCAGTTTATCCGGGACAGGGGCCTTTAACTATGGCTACACCTTC. This rearrangement joins TRBV27 to TRBJ1-2, with TRBD1 matching over 10 bases. With V trimmed by 0 bases and J by 1 base, 5 bases remained unmatched. CDR3 size: 17 residues. Germline V CDR1 and CDR2: MNHEY, SMNVEV (reference sequence).

This chain connects TRBV4-2 to TRBJ2-5, with D perhaps matching TRBD1 (7 bases). The CDR3 consists of 16 residues. Looked up from germline, CDR1 is LGHNA and CDR2 is YNFKEQ. The V and J ends lost 11 bases and 5 bases respectively, with 27 bases between them. The CDR3 spells CASSQLQGRGGETQYF. In nucleotides, the CDR3 is TGTGCCTCAAGCCAATTACAGGGGCGCGGAGGGGAGACCCAGTACTTC.

This clone was seen a few times. The chain joins TRBV4-1 to TRBJ2-1; perhaps TRBD2 as D (5 bases). Trimming pared 4 bases from V and 5 bases from J, leaving 18 bases between. The CDR3 sequence is 16 residues long. Germline-derived CDR1 and CDR2 are MGHRA and YSYEKL. The chain's CDR3 is CASSPLGGGRNNEQFF. CDR3 nucleotide sequence: TGCGCCAGCAGCCCCCTAGGAGGTGGTAGGAACAATGAGCAGTTCTTC.

The chain links TRBV5-1 to TRBJ1-2, with 10 bases fitting TRBD1. The J segment lost 13 bases and the V segment lost 3 bases, leaving 12 bases of the junction unmatched. CDR1 SGHRS and CDR2 YFSETQ come from the germline V gene. The CDR3 covers 14 residues. CDR3: CASSYSGTGVVSTF. The CDR3 coding sequence is TGCGCCAGCAGCTACTCCGGGACAGGGGTAGTCTCCACCTTC.

The chain uses TRBV5-6 and TRBJ2-7, with TRBD2 matching over 12 bases. Germline assignment: CDR1 SGHDT and CDR2 YYEEEE. The CDR3 totals 16 residues. With 0 bases clipped from V and 3 bases from J, the junction kept 4 bases outside the gene matches. Here the CDR3 reads CASSLGLAGGLYEQYF. For the CDR3, the DNA is TGTGCCAGCAGCTTGGGGCTAGCGGGAGGGCTCTACGAGCAGTACTTC. Drawing the rest from reference TRBV5-6 and TRBJ2-7, the complete variable domain is DAGVTQSPTHLIKTRGQQVTLRCSPKSGHDTVSWYQQALGQGPQFIFQYYEEEERQRGNFPDRFSGHQFPNYSSELNVNALLLGDSALYLCASSLGLAGGLYEQYFGPGTRLTVT.

This chain uses TRBV15 with TRBJ1-2, with D possibly matching TRBD1 (5 bases). Trimming stripped 1 base from V and 4 bases from J, with 13 bases between. The CDR3 consists of 15 residues. Germline assignment: CDR1 LNHNV and CDR2 YYDKDF (reference sequence). The CDR3 sequence: CATSRVPGEGYGYTF. CDR3 nucleotides: TGTGCCACCAGCAGAGTCCCGGGGGAGGGCTATGGCTACACCTTC. Using reference TRBV15 and TRBJ1-2 for the parts outside the CDR3, the full variable domain is DAMVIQNPRYQVTQFGKPVTLSCSQTLNHNVMYWYQQKSSQAPKLLFHYYDKDFNNEADTPDNFQSRRPNTSFCFLDIRSPGLGDTAMYLCATSRVPGEGYGYTFGSGTRLTVV.

CDR3 nucleotides: TGTGCCAGCAGACTTAGCGGGAGGGCCACAGATACGCAGTATTTT. This encodes CASRLSGRATDTQYF. V usage is TRBV6-5 and J usage is TRBJ2-3, with TRBD2 matching over 11 bases. Germline V gives CDR1 MNHEY, CDR2 SVGAGI. The CDR3 is made up of 15 amino acids. Trimming removed 6 bases from V and 2 bases from J; junction bases left unmatched: 4.

The genes are TRBV6-5 and TRBJ1-1; no firm D call. From germline, CDR1 is MNHEY and CDR2 SVGAGI. The CDR3 length is 15 residues. V was cut by 5 bases and J by 1 base, with 14 bases left in between. CDR3: CASSATTETNTEAFF. The CDR3 DNA follows: TGTGCCAGCAGTGCTACGACGGAGACGAACACTGAAGCTTTCTTT.

This chain uses TRBV30 with TRBJ1-6, with 8 bases matching TRBD1. CDR1 is GTSNPN and CDR2 is SVGIG in the germline V gene (reference sequence). Trimming cost V 7 bases and J 7 bases; bases outside gene matches: 12. The length of the CDR3 is 15 residues. The CDR3 is CAYGLEDRDNSPLHF. The CDR3 coding sequence is TGTGCCTATGGACTCGAGGACAGGGACAATTCACCCCTCCACTTT.

The chain joins TRBV6-1 to TRBJ2-7; D gene unclear. Trimming stripped 5 bases from V and 0 bases from J, with 2 bases between. The V gene's germline CDR1 is MNHNS and CDR2 SASEGT. CDR3 length: 11 residues. CDR3 sequence (DNA): TGTGCCAGCAGTCACTCCTACGAGCAGTACTTC. Its translation is CASSHSYEQYF.

The rearrangement links TRBV5-1 to TRBJ1-1; D might be TRBD1 (5 bases). V was pared by 0 bases and J by 4 bases, with 16 bases between. The CDR3 is 16 amino acids. Germline CDR1 reads SGHRS; CDR2 reads YFSETQ. CDR3 coding DNA: TGCGCCAGCAGCTTGGATGCGGCGGTGGGGGGCACTGAAGCTTTCTTT. As protein: CASSLDAAVGGTEAFF. Full variable domain (missing parts from reference TRBV5-1 and TRBJ1-1): KAGVTQTPRYLIKTRGQQVTLSCSPISGHRSVSWYQQTPGQGLQFLFEYFSETQRNKGNFPGRFSGRQFSNSRSEMNVSTLELGDSALYLCASSLDAAVGGTEAFFGQGTRLTVV.

The V call is TRBV4-1, the J call TRBJ2-3, with 13 bases lining up with TRBD2. The V gene end was trimmed by 0 bases and the J gene end by 3 bases; junction bases not matched to a gene: 6. Germline CDR1 MGHRA, CDR2 YSYEKL. The CDR3 extends over 18 amino acids. CDR3 nucleotide sequence: TGCGCCAGCAGCCAAGATCCGGGACTAGCGGGATGGACAGATACGCAGTATTTT. This sequence encodes CASSQDPGLAGWTDTQYF.